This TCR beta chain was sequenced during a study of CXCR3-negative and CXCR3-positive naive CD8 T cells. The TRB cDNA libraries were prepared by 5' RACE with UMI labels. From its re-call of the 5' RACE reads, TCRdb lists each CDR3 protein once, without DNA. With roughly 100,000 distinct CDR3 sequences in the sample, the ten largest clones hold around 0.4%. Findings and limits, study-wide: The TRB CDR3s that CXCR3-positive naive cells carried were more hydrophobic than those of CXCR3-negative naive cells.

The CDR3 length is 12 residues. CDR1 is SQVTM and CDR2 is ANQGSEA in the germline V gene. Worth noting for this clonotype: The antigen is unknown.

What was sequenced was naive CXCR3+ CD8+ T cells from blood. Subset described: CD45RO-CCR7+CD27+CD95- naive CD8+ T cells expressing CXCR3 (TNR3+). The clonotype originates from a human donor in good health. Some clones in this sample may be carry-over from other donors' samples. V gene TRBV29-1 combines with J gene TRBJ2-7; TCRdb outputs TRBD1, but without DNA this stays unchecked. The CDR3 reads CSVVTGSGEQYF.